A selection of T cell receptor beta chains follows, all from one sample in a study of blood T cell repertoires in COVID-19. Here immunoSEQ multiplex PCR was the method, and the copy in TCRdb shows in-frame clones only, minus some. The sample carries 350,000 to 400,000 clones, approximately 91% recorded once. The specimen was PBMCs or T cells enriched from blood (not recorded which). These receptors came from a woman aged 40-49 years who had been exposed to COVID-19. The CDR3 runs from the conserved cysteine through the conserved F or W. A D gene is named only where the DNA matches it firmly.

D: NA
V: TRBV7-6
J: TRBJ1-1
DNA: TGTGCCAGCACCGAAGGACAGAACACTGAAGCTTTCTTT
CDR3: CASTEGQNTEAFF

D: TRBD1
V: TRBV27
J: TRBJ2-1
DNA: TGTGCCAGCAGTAAGCCCGGGACAGTAGTAAATGAGCAGTTCTTC
CDR3: CASSKPGTVVNEQFF

D: TRBD1
V: TRBV19
J: TRBJ1-3
DNA: TGTGCCAGTACCCCTCCGACAGGGACATTCTCTGGAAACACCATATATTTT
CDR3: CASTPPTGTFSGNTIYF

D: TRBD1
V: TRBV4-1
J: TRBJ2-1
DNA: TGCGCCAGCAGCCAATTCCTGACAGGGCCCTATGAGCAGTTCTTC
CDR3: CASSQFLTGPYEQFF

D: TRBD2
V: TRBV5-8
J: TRBJ2-5
DNA: TGTGCCAGCAGCTTGGAGGAGCGGGGGGCGGAGACCCAGTACTTC
CDR3: CASSLEERGAETQYF

D: NA
V: TRBV27
J: TRBJ1-1
DNA: TGTGCCAGCATGAGCTTGATAGATGAAGCTTTCTTT
CDR3: CASMSLIDEAFF

D: NA
V: TRBV18
J: TRBJ1-1
DNA: TGTGCCAGCTCAGCCCTAACGGGGAGGACTGAAGCTTTCTTT
CDR3: CASSALTGRTEAFF

D: NA
V: TRBV6-5
J: TRBJ1-1
DNA: TGTGCCAGCAGTTCAGGGGTGGACACTGAAGCTTTCTTT
CDR3: CASSSGVDTEAFF

D: NA
V: TRBV19
J: TRBJ1-2
DNA: TGTGCCAGTAGTCCAACGGCAGGGAACTATGGCTACACCTTC
CDR3: CASSPTAGNYGYTF

D: TRBD1
V: TRBV4-1
J: TRBJ1-2
DNA: TGCGCCAGCAGCATGACAGGGGATATGCATGGCTACACCTTC
CDR3: CASSMTGDMHGYTF

D: NA
V: TRBV5-1
J: TRBJ2-7
DNA: TGCGCCAGCAGCTTGGAACGCACCAGCTCCTACGAGCAGTACTTC
CDR3: CASSLERTSSYEQYF

D: NA
V: TRBV5-1
J: TRBJ1-1
DNA: TGCGCCAGCAGCCGACAGTCCAGTACTGAAGCTTTCTTT
CDR3: CASSRQSSTEAFF

D: TRBD2
V: TRBV5-4
J: TRBJ2-1
DNA: TGTGCCAGCAGCTTGGAAGGGCGGGGGGGCGGAAATGAGCAGTTCTTC
CDR3: CASSLEGRGGGNEQFF

D: NA
V: TRBV4-2
J: TRBJ2-3
DNA: TGTGCCAGCAGCCTTGGAGGGGGGGGCACAGATACGCAGTATTTT
CDR3: CASSLGGGGTDTQYF

D: NA
V: TRBV3-1/TRBV3-2
J: TRBJ2-7
DNA: TGTGCCAGCAGCCTCGGGGGTAGCCTCTCCTACGAGCAGTACTTC
CDR3: CASSLGGSLSYEQYF

D: NA
V: TRBV6-2/TRBV6-3
J: TRBJ1-5
DNA: TGTGCCAGCAGTTCGTCAGGGGGCAATCAGCCCCAGCATTTT
CDR3: CASSSSGGNQPQHF

D: NA
V: TRBV6-5
J: TRBJ1-2
DNA: TGTGCCAGCAGTTACTCCGGCGGCACTAACTATGGCTACACCTTC
CDR3: CASSYSGGTNYGYTF

D: NA
V: TRBV9
J: TRBJ2-5
DNA: TGTGCCAGCAGCGATGGCGGGACGGGTGAGACCCAGTACTTC
CDR3: CASSDGGTGETQYF

D: NA
V: TRBV6-4
J: TRBJ2-3
DNA: TGTGCCAGCAGTGAACAGCGCACAGATACGCAGTATTTT
CDR3: CASSEQRTDTQYF